Given below is one T cell receptor beta chain in context. Other DNA sequences in this sample translate to the same CDR3. This sample was included in a study of control samples from healthy donors and cancer patients. Trimming shortened V by 2 bases and J by 0 bases, and 5 bases separated the two germline ends. This CDR3 region has 14 residues. Per germline, CDR1 MNHEY and CDR2 SMNVEV (reference sequence). TCRdb keeps only in-frame clones here, not all; method: immunoSEQ multiplex PCR. The sample lists around 68,000 clones; 75% to 90% were seen once. This clonotype was sampled from a woman in her forties or fifties with lung cancer. The chain has TRBV27 and TRBJ1-5; D remains ambiguous. Material for sequencing was PBMCs. CDR3 loop: CASSLGYSNQPQHF. The CDR3 nucleotides read TGTGCCAGCAGTTTAGGTTATAGCAATCAGCCCCAGCATTTT.